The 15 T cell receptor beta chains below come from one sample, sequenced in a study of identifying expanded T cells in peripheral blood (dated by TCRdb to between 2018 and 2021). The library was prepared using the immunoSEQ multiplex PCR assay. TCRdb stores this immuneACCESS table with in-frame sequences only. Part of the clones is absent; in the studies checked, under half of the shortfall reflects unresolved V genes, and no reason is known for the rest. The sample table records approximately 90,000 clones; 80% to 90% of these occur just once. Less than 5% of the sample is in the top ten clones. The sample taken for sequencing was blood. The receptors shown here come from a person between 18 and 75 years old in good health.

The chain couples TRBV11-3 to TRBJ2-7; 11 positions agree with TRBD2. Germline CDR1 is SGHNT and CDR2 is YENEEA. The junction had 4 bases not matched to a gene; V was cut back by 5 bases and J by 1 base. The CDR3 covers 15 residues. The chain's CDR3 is CASSRTSGGSYEQYF. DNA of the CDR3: TGTGCCAGCAGCCGCACTAGCGGGGGTTCCTACGAGCAGTACTTC.

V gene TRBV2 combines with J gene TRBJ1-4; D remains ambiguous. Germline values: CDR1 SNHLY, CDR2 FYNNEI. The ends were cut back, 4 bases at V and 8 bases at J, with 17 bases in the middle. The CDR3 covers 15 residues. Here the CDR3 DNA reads TGTGCCAGCAGTGTAGTAGGGAGGATAAACGAAAAACTGTTTTTT. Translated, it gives CASSVVGRINEKLFF.

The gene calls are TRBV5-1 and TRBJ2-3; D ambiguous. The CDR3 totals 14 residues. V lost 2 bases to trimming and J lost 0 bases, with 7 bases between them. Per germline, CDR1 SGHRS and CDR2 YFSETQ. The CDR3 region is CASSFPQSTDTQYF. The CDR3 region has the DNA TGCGCCAGCAGCTTTCCGCAAAGCACAGATACGCAGTATTTT.

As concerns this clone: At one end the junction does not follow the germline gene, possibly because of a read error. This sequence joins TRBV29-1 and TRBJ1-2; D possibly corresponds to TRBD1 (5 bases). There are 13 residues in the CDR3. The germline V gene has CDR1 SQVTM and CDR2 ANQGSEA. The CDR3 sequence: CSVEDGGRAAVSF. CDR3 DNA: TGCAGCGTTGAAGATGGGGGACGGGCCGCCGTCTCCTTC. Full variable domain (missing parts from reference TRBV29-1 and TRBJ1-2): SAVISQKPSRDICQRGTSLTIQCQVDSQVTMMFWYRQQPGQSLTLIATANQGSEATYESGFVIDKFPISRPNLTFSTLTVSNMSPEDSSIYLCSVEDGGRAAVSFGSGTRLTVV.

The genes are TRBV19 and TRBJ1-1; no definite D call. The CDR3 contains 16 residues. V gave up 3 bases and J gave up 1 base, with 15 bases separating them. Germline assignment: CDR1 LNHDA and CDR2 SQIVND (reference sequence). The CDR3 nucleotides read TGTGCCAGTAGTATTCAGTACGGACTCCCGAACACTGAAGCTTTCTTT. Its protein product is CASSIQYGLPNTEAFF.

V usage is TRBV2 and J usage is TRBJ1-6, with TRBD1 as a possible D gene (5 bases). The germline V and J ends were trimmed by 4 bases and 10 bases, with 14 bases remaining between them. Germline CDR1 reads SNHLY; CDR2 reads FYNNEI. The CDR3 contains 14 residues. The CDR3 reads CASSVQGRGSPLHF. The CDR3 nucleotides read TGTGCCAGCAGTGTTCAGGGAAGGGGATCACCCCTCCACTTT.

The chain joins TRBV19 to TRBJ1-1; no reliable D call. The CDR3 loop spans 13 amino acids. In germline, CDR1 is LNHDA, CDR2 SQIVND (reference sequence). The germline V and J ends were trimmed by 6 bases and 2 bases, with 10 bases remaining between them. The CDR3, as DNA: TGTGCCAGTAGACCCCCCAGAAACACTGAAGCTTTCTTT. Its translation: CASRPPRNTEAFF.

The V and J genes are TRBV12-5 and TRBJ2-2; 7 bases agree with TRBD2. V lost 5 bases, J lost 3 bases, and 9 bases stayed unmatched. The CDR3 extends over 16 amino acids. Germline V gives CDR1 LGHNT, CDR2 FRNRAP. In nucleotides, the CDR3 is TGTGCTAGTGGTCGAGGGGAGGGTTGGGACACCGGGGAGCTGTTTTTT. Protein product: CASGRGEGWDTGELFF. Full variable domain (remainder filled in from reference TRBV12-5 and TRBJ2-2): DARVTQTPRHKVTEMGQEVTMRCQPILGHNTVFWYRQTMMQGLELLAYFRNRAPLDDSGMPKDRFSAEMPDATLATLKIQPSEPRDSAVYFCASGRGEGWDTGELFFGEGSRLTVL.

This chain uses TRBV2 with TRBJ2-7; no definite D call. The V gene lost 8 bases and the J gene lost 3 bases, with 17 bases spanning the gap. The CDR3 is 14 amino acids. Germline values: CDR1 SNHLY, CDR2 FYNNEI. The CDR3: CASSRSNLNYEQYF. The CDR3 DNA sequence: TGTGCCAGCTCACGAAGTAACCTAAACTACGAGCAGTACTTC.

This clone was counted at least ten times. The CDR3 spells CASSLQTEEAFF. In DNA form, the CDR3 reads TGTGCCAGCAGCCTGCAGACAGAAGAAGCTTTCTTT. The J gene is TRBJ1-1, the V gene TRBV11-3; a weak D match, TRBD1 (5 bases). V was clipped by 5 bases and J by 8 bases, with 12 bases between them. The germline V gene encodes CDR1 SGHNT and CDR2 YENEEA. The CDR3 length is 12 residues.

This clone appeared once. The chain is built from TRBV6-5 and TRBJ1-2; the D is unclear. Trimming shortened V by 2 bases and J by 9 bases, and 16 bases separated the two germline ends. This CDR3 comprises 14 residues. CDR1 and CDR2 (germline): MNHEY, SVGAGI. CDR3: CASSYQRTDSRYTF. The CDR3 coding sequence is TGTGCCAGCAGTTACCAACGGACGGACTCCCGCTACACCTTC.

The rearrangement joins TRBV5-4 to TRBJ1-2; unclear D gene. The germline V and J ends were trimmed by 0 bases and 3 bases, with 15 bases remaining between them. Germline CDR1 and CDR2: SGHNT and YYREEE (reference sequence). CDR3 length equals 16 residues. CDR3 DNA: TGTGCCAGCAGCTTGGCCTGGCAGGCTGACGACTATGGCTACACCTTC. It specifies CASSLAWQADDYGYTF.

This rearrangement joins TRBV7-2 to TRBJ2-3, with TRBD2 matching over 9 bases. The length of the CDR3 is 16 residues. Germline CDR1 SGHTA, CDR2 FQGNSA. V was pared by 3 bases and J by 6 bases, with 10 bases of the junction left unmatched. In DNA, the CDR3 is TGTGCCAGCAGCTTGGTCCGCGGGGGGGGCCTCGATACGCAGTATTTT. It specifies CASSLVRGGGLDTQYF.

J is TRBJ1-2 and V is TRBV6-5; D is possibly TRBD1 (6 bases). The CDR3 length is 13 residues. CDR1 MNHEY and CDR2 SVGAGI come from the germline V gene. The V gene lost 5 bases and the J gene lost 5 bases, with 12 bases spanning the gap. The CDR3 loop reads CASSHRVRYGYTF. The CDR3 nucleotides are TGTGCCAGCAGTCACAGGGTACGATATGGCTACACCTTC.

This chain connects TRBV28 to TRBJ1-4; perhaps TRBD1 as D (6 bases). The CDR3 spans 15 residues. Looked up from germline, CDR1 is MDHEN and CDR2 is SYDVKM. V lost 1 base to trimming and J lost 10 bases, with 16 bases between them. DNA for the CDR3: TGTGCCAGCAGTTTATCCCATTTACAGGGTGCAAAACTGTTTTTT. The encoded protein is CASSLSHLQGAKLFF.